Here is one TCR beta chain with its context. As yet, its antigen is unknown. Frozen unsorted single-cell suspensions supplied the genomic DNA. These data come from a study of immune cell composition in non-small cell lung cancer. Study-wide context: Tumours were mainly lung adenocarcinoma or squamous cell carcinoma.

V was pared by 5 bases and J by 3 bases, with 10 bases of the junction left unmatched. This CDR3 is built from 18 residues. CDR1 ENHRY and CDR2 SYGVKD come from the germline V gene. Study conclusions and caveats: Overall clonality, unlike maximal tumour-associated clone frequency, did not predict TIL reactivity. Lung adenocarcinomas had lower top 10 clone scores and clonality than squamous tumours.

Clones were sequenced by immunoSEQ multiplex PCR, and TCRdb holds only the in-frame ones, with some missing. The sample yields around 10,000 clones, roughly 60% seen once. This TCR came from a human donor with non-small cell lung cancer. Input material: lung tumor tissue. The V and J genes are TRBV10-3 and TRBJ2-7; 16 positions match TRBD2. The CDR3 loop reads CAISRPGTSGRGHYEQYF. CDR3 sequence (DNA): TGTGCCATCAGTCGTCCCGGGACTAGCGGGAGGGGCCACTACGAGCAGTACTTC.